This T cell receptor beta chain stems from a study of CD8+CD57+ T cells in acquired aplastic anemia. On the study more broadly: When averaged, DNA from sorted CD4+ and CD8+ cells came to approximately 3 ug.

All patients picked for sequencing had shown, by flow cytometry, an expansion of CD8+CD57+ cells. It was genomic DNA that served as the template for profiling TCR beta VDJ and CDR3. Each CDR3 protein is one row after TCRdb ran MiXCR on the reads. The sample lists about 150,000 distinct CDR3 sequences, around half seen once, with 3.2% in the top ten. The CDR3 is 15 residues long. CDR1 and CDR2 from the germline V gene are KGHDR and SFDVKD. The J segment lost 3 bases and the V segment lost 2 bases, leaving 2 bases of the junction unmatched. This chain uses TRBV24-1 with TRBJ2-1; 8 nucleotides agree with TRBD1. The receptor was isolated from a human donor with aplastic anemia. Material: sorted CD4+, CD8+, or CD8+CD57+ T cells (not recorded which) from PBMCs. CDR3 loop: CATSDSGQGYNEQFF. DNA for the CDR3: TGTGCCACCAGTGATTCTGGACAGGGCTACAATGAGCAGTTCTTC.